This T cell receptor beta chain was captured by sequencing in a study of a mutant IDH1 vaccine in newly diagnosed glioma. Study at large: Patients were pretreated with radiotherapy, temozolomide, or both, mostly both.

Trimming shortened V by 3 bases and J by 1 base, and 15 bases separated the two germline ends. The CDR3 totals 16 residues. The germline V gene encodes CDR1 MNHEY and CDR2 SVGAGI. Specified time point: week 5, during vaccination. With topical imiquimod, each dose of the vaccine consisted of 300 ug of mutant IDH1 20-mer peptide. Note on this clone: The antigen remains undetermined.

Some clones are missing from TCRdb's copy, which holds only in-frame ones; the method was immunoSEQ multiplex PCR. The sample gives roughly 62,000 clones, about 86% of which show up once; nearly 7.5% is in the top ten. The origin of this receptor is a woman aged 45-65 years with glioma. Here the sequenced sample was PBMCs, taken from a glioma patient whose treatment included an IDH1 peptide vaccine. This chain uses TRBV6-5 with TRBJ2-5, with D tentatively TRBD2 (5 bases). As DNA, the CDR3 is TGTGCCAGCAGTTATAGTACTGCGAGCGGCCAAGAGACCCAGTACTTC. Translation: CASSYSTASGQETQYF.